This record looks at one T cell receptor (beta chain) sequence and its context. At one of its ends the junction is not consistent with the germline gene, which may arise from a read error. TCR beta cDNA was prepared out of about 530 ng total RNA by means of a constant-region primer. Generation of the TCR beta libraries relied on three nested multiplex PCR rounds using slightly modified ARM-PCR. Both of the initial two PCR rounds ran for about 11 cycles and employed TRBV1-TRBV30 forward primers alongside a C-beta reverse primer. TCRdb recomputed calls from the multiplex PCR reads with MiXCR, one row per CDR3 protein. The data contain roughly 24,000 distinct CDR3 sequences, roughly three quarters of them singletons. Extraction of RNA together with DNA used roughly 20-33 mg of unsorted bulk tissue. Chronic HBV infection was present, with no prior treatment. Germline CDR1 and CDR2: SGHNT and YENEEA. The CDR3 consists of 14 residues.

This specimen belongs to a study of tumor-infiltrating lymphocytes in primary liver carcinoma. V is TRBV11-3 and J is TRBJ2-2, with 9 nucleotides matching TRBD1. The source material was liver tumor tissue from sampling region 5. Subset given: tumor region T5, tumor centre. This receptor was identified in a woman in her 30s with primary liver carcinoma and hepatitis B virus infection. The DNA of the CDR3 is TGTACCAGCAGATCATACAGGGGGCCCGGGGAACTGTTTTTT. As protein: CTSRSYRGPGELFF. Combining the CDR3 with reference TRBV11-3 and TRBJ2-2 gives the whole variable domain EAGVVQSPRYKIIEKKQPVAFWCNPISGHNTLYWYLQNLGQGPELLIRYENEEAVDDSQLPKDRFSAERLKGVDSTLKIQPAELGDSAVYLCTSRSYRGPGELFFGEGSRLTVL.